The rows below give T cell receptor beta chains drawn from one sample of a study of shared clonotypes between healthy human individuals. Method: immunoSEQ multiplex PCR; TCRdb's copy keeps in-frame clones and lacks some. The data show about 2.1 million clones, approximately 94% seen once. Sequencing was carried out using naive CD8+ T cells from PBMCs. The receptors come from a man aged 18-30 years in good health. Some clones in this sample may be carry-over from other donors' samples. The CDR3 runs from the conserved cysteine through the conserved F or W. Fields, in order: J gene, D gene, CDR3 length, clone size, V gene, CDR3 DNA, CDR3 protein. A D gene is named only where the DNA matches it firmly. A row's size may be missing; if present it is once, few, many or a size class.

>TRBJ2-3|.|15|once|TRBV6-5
TGTGCCAGCAGTTACTCCAGGGTACACACAGATACGCAGTATTTT
CASSYSRVHTDTQYF
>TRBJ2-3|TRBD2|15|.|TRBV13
TGTGCCAGCAGCCCCCTAGCGGGAAGCACAGATACGCAGTATTTT
CASSPLAGSTDTQYF
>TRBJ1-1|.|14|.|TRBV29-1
TGCAGCGCCCCCCCGGGGCTCTCGAACACTGAAGCTTTCTTT
CSAPPGLSNTEAFF
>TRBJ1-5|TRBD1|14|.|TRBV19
TGTGCCAGTAGTACAGGGACAGGGATACAGCCCCAGCATTTT
CASSTGTGIQPQHF
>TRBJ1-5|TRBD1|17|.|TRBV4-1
TGCGCCAGCAGCCAAGATTCCCGACAGGGCGGCAATCAGCCCCAGCATTTT
CASSQDSRQGGNQPQHF
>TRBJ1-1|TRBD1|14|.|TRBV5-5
TGTGCCAGCAGGCTTACAGGGGGATTCACTGAAGCTTTCTTT
CASRLTGGFTEAFF
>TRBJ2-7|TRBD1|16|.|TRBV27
TGTGCCAGCAGTCCTAGTACAGGGGGCCTCTCCTACGAGCAGTACTTC
CASSPSTGGLSYEQYF
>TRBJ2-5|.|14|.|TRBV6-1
TGTGCCAGCAGTGACAGGTTGGATAAAGAGACCCAGTACTTC
CASSDRLDKETQYF
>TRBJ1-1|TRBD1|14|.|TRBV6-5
TGTGCCAGCAGTTGGGGACAGGGGGGGACTGAAGCTTTCTTT
CASSWGQGGTEAFF
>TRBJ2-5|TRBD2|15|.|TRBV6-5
TGTGCCAGCAGTTACGGCCTAGCGGGAGTAGAGACCCAGTACTTC
CASSYGLAGVETQYF
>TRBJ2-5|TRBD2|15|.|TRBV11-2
TGTGCCAGCAGCTTCGGGATAGCGGGATGGGAGACCCAGTACTTC
CASSFGIAGWETQYF
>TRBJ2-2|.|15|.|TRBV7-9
TGTGCCAGCAGTTCTCCGGGATGGAACACCGGGGAGCTGTTTTTT
CASSSPGWNTGELFF
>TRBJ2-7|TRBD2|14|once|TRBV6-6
TGTGCCAGCAGTTGGTCTAGCGGGGTTTACGAGCAGTACTTC
CASSWSSGVYEQYF
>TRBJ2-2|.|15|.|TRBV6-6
TGTGCCAGCAGTTACTCTTCGGGATTGGGCGGGGAGCTGTTTTTT
CASSYSSGLGGELFF
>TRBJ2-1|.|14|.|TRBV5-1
TGCGCCAGCAGCTTGGAACGGGAGAGCAATGAGCAGTTCTTC
CASSLERESNEQFF
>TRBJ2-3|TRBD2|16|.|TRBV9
TGTGCCAGCAGCCTGGAACTAGCGGGTGGGTCAGATACGCAGTATTTT
CASSLELAGGSDTQYF
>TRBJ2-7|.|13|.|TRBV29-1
TGCAGCGTTGAATTGGGTAGCTCCTACGAGCAGTACTTC
CSVELGSSYEQYF
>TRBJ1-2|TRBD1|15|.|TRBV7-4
TGTGCCAGCAGTCTTACAGGGGCGGGGATATATGGCTACACCTTC
CASSLTGAGIYGYTF
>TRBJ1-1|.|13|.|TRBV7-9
TGTGCCAGCAGCTCGGGGGGTAGCACTGAAGCTTTCTTT
CASSSGGSTEAFF
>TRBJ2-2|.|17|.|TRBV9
TGTGCCAGCAGCGTCCAGGATATAACTTATAACACCGGGGAGCTGTTTTTT
CASSVQDITYNTGELFF
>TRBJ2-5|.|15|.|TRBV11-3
TGTGCCAGCAGCCATGGGGCGGGGCCTGGGGAGACCCAGTACTTC
CASSHGAGPGETQYF
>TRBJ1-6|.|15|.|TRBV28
.
CASSSSSLLISPLHF
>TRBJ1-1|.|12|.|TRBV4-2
TGTGCCAGCAGCTCCCGGAACACTGAAGCTTTCTTT
CASSSRNTEAFF
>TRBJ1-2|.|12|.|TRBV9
TGTGCCAGCAGCATAGCGGAGGGTTACTACACCTTC
CASSIAEGYYTF